This T cell receptor beta chain was obtained from a study of T cell responses to AZD1222 COVID-19 vaccine. About the research overall: Whether given at about 4 or about 12 weeks, second doses were pooled. Study-level findings and limits: Vaccination with two AZD1222 doses was followed by a rise in Spike-specific TCR breadth and depth. Scientists sampled the repertoires only once the peak T cell response had passed.

Concerning this clone itself: The antigen is undetermined.

Profiled with immunoSEQ multiplex PCR; TCRdb holds only in-frame clones, not every one. This table has tens of thousands of clones, 88% appearing once. Sample: peripheral blood, taken on day 0 of AZD1222 vaccination. This TCR derives from an adult in good health.

The CDR3 sequence: CSVVGRETNYGYTF. Here the CDR3 DNA reads TGCAGCGTTGTAGGCAGGGAGACTAACTATGGCTACACCTTC. V and J are TRBV29-1 and TRBJ1-2; a weak D match, TRBD1 (5 bases). Germline assignment: CDR1 SQVTM and CDR2 ANQGSEA. V lost 4 bases and J 0 bases, leaving 12 bases between the germline ends. This CDR3 spans 14 amino acids.